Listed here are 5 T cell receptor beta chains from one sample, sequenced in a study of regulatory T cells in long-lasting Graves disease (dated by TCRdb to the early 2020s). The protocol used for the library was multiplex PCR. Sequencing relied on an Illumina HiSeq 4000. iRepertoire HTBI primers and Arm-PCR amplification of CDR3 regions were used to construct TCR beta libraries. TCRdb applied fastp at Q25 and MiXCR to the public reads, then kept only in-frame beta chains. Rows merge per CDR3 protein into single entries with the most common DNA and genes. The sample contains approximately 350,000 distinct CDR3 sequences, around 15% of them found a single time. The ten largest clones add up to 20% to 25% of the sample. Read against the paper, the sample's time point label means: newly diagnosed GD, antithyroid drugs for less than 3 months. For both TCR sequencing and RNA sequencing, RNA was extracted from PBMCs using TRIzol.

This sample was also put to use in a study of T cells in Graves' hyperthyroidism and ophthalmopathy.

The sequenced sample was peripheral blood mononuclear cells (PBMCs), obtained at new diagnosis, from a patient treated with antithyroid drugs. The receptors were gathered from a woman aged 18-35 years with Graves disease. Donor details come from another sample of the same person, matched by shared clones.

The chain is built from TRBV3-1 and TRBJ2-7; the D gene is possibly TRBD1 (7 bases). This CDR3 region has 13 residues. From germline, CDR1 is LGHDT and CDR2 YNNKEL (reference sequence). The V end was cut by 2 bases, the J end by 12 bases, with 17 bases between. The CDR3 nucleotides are TGTGCCAGCAGCCAACATGGAGGGGGCGAAATGTACTTC. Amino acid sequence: CASSQHGGGEMYF.

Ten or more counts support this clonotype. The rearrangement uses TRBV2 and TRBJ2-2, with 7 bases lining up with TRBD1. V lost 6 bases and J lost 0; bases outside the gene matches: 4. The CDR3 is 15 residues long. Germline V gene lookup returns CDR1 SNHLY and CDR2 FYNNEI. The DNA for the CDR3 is TGTGCCAGCAGGCGACAGGGAGCGAACACCGGGGAGCTGTTTTTT. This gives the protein CASRRQGANTGELFF.

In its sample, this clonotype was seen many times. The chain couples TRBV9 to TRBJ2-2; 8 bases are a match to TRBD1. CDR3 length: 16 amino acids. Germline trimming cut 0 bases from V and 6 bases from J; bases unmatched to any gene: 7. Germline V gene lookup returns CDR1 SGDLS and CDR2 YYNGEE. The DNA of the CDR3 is TGTGCCAGCAGCGTAGGGGGGACAGGACAGGCCGGGGAGCTGTTTTTT. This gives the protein CASSVGGTGQAGELFF.

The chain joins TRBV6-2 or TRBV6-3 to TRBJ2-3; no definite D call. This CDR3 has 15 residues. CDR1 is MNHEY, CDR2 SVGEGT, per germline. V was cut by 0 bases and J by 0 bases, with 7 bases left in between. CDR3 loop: CASSYSTGSTDTQYF. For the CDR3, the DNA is TGTGCCAGCAGTTACTCGACGGGTAGCACAGATACGCAGTATTTT.

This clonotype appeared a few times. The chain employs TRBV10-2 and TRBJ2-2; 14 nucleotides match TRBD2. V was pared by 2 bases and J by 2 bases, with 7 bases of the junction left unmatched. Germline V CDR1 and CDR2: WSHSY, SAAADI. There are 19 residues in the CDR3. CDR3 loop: CASSEIGTSGSLNTGELFF. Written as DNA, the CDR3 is TGCGCCAGCAGTGAGATTGGGACTAGCGGGAGCCTTAACACCGGGGAGCTGTTTTTT.